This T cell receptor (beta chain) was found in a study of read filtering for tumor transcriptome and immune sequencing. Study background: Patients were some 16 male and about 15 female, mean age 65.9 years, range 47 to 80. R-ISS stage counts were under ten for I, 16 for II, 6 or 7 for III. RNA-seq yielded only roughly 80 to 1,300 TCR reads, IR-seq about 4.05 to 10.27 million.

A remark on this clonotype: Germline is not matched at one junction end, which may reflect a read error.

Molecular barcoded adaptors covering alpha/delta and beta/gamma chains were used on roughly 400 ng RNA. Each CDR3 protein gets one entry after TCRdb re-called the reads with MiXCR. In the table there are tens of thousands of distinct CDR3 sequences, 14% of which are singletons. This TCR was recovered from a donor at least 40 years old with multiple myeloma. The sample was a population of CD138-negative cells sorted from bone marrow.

The CDR3 region is CSVDGLVIEPYF. CDR3 coding DNA: TGCAGCGTTGACGGACTAGTCATTGAGCCGTACTTC. The chain is built from TRBV29-1 and TRBJ2-7; 7 bases are a match to TRBD2. Looked up from germline, CDR1 is SQVTM and CDR2 is ANQGSEA. CDR3 size: 12 residues.